Following are 11 T cell receptor beta chains from one sample sequenced in a study of human T cells and chemical hapten exposure. Time point of the sample: pre-sensitization, week 0. Indicated treatment: therapeutic diphenylcyclopropenone sensitization with weekly scalp DPC. MiXCR was run by TCRdb on the RACE reads, yielding one entry per CDR3 protein. This sample has 60,000 to 80,000 distinct CDR3 sequences; 6.7% occur once, and the top ten carry under 2%. The specimen comprised whole blood, sampled in connection with sensitization to the hapten diphenylcyclopropenone (DPC). The receptors were sampled from a woman aged 25 to 39 with alopecia areata. Some clones in this sample may be carry-over from other donors' samples.

At least ten counts were recorded for this clonotype. The V and J genes are TRBV29-1 and TRBJ2-5; D unclear. V lost 2 bases and J lost 5, with 9 bases in between. The CDR3 loop spans 12 amino acids. Germline-derived CDR1 and CDR2 are SQVTM and ANQGSEA. The CDR3 loop is CSVEPRRETQYF. CDR3 nucleotide sequence: TGCAGCGTTGAACCCAGGCGGGAGACCCAGTACTTC. Full variable domain (rest looked up from reference TRBV29-1 and TRBJ2-5): SAVISQKPSRDICQRGTSLTIQCQVDSQVTMMFWYRQQPGQSLTLIATANQGSEATYESGFVIDKFPISRPNLTFSTLTVSNMSPEDSSIYLCSVEPRRETQYFGPGTRLLVL.

This clonotype was observed many times. The rearrangement joins TRBV7-6 to TRBJ1-1; D is ambiguous. Per the germline V gene, CDR1 is SGHVS and CDR2 is FNYEAQ. The germline V and J ends were trimmed by 4 bases and 3 bases, with 6 bases remaining between them. CDR3 length: 12 amino acids. CDR3 amino acids: CASSYRDTEAFF. The DNA for the CDR3 is TGTGCCAGCAGCTACCGGGACACTGAAGCTTTCTTT.

This clonotype has at least ten counts. The CDR3 spells CASSKRAEKLFF. CDR3 DNA: TGTGCCAGCAGCAAAAGGGCCGAAAAACTGTTTTTT. The chain employs TRBV12-3 or TRBV12-4 and TRBJ1-4; D is ambiguous. This CDR3 is 12 amino acids long. V was cut by 6 bases and J by 8 bases, with 10 bases left in between.

The rearrangement links TRBV19 to TRBJ1-5; the D is unclear. CDR3 length equals 15 residues. V was clipped by 5 bases and J by 0 bases, with 11 bases between them. The germline CDR1 and CDR2 sequences are LNHDA and SQIVND (reference sequence). The CDR3 spells CASSPLRSSNQPQHF. DNA for the CDR3: TGTGCCAGTAGTCCCCTGCGAAGTAGCAATCAGCCCCAGCATTTT.

At least ten counts were recorded for this clonotype. The rearrangement joins TRBV10-3 to TRBJ1-2, with TRBD1 matching 7 bases. The CDR3 sequence is 15 residues long. Trimming at V came to 0 bases and at J to 7 bases, leaving 8 bases not matched to a gene. The germline V gene encodes CDR1 ENHRY and CDR2 SYGVKD. For the CDR3, the DNA is TGTGCCATCAGTGAGTCTGACAGGGAGGGCGTTGGCTACACCTTC. It codes for CAISESDREGVGYTF.

This clonotype was counted ten times or more. The rearrangement joins TRBV12-3 or TRBV12-4 to TRBJ2-3, with TRBD2 as a possible D gene (6 bases). V lost 5 bases to trimming and J lost 5 bases, with 11 bases between them. CDR3 length: 13 residues. The CDR3 region is CASSPYGGDTQYF. CDR3 coding DNA: TGTGCCAGCAGTCCCTACGGGGGAGATACGCAGTATTTT.

This clonotype has ten or more counts. The chain couples TRBV6-2 or TRBV6-3 to TRBJ2-7; 8 bases line up with TRBD1. This CDR3 is 16 amino acids long. CDR1 and CDR2 from the germline V gene are MNHEY and SVGEGT. V was pared by 4 bases and J by 3 bases, with 11 bases of the junction left unmatched. The CDR3 nucleotides read TGTGCCAGCAGTTCCGGACAGGGCAAATCATTCTACGAGCAGTACTTC. Translation gives CASSSGQGKSFYEQYF.

The chain has TRBV14 and TRBJ2-7, with 10 bases identical to TRBD2. CDR1 and CDR2 (germline): SGHDN, FVKESK. The CDR3 sequence is 15 residues long. The trim removed 2 bases at V and 6 bases at J, leaving 7 bases unmatched. The DNA for the CDR3 is TGTGCCAGCAGCCAAACAAGCGGGAGGGCCCTCGAGCAGTACTTC. Residues: CASSQTSGRALEQYF.

This clonotype was counted many times. The J gene is TRBJ2-3, the V gene TRBV5-1; either TRBD1 or TRBD2 may supply D (5 bases each). The CDR3 is 16 amino acids. From germline, CDR1 is SGHRS and CDR2 YFSETQ. Trimming shortened V by 1 base and J by 0 bases, and 12 bases separated the two germline ends. The CDR3 DNA follows: TGCGCCAGCAGCTTGTGGGGACCAATTAGCACAGATACGCAGTATTTT. This sequence encodes CASSLWGPISTDTQYF.

This clonotype was counted many times. This chain uses TRBV2 with TRBJ1-5; weak D call: TRBD1 (5 bases). With 5 bases removed from V and 4 bases from J, the gap between germline ends came to 9 bases. The CDR3 totals 13 residues. Per the germline V gene, CDR1 is SNHLY and CDR2 is FYNNEI. The DNA of the CDR3 is TGTGCCAGCAGTCGGGACTCTAATCAGCCCCAGCATTTT. It specifies CASSRDSNQPQHF. The full variable domain, its missing parts supplied by reference TRBV2 and TRBJ1-5, is EPEVTQTPSHQVTQMGQEVILRCVPISNHLYFYWYRQILGQKVEFLVSFYNNEISEKSEIFDDQFSVERPDGSNFTLKIRSTKLEDSAMYFCASSRDSNQPQHFGDGTRLSIL.

This sequence joins TRBV6-2 or TRBV6-3 and TRBJ2-5; 11 bases are a match to TRBD2. The germline V gene encodes CDR1 MNHEY and CDR2 SVGEGT. The CDR3 runs to 11 residues. The junction had 3 bases not matched to a gene; V was cut back by 5 bases and J by 13 bases. As DNA, the CDR3 is TGTGCCAGCAGTAATGGACTAGCGGGGTACTTC. Translation gives CASSNGLAGYF.